The 2 T cell receptor beta chains below all came from one sample that was sequenced in a study of pediatric ulcerative colitis. Clones were sequenced by immunoSEQ multiplex PCR, and TCRdb holds only the in-frame ones, with some missing. The data show about 32,000 clones, roughly four fifths seen once. The sample comprised blood. Receptor source: a boy aged 5 to 17 with severe ulcerative colitis.

The rearrangement uses TRBV9 and TRBJ1-1; no clear D. V was trimmed by 6 bases and J by 2 bases, leaving 14 bases between them. CDR3 length: 14 residues. CDR1 and CDR2 from the germline V gene are SGDLS and YYNGEE. Here the CDR3 reads CASNTFGENTEAFF. Here the CDR3 DNA reads TGTGCCAGCAACACTTTCGGGGAAAACACTGAAGCTTTCTTT.

CDR3 residues: CASSLPNSPLHF. The CDR3 nucleotides read TGTGCCAGCAGCCTACCGAATTCACCCCTCCACTTT. The chain links TRBV5-6 to TRBJ1-6; the D is unclear. Per germline, CDR1 SGHDT and CDR2 YYEEEE. This CDR3 contains 12 residues. V lost 4 bases, J lost 7 bases, and 6 bases lay in between.